These 11 T cell receptor beta chains came from one sample sequenced in a study of tumor-infiltrating lymphocytes in localized non-small cell lung cancer. The table came from immunoSEQ multiplex PCR; TCRdb's copy has only in-frame clones and leaves some out. This sample carries 13,000 to 15,000 clones, roughly four fifths of them seen once, and the ten largest clones take 15% to 20%. Sequencing was performed on lung tumor tissue. All receptors derive from a human donor with non-small cell lung cancer.

V usage is TRBV5-4 and J usage is TRBJ2-5; TRBD2 agrees at 9 bases. V was clipped by 0 bases and J by 5 bases; unmatched bases: 5. Germline V lookup: CDR1 SGHNT, CDR2 YYREEE (reference sequence). CDR3 size: 15 residues. The CDR3 region is CASSLVGGRAETQYF. In DNA, the CDR3 is TGTGCCAGCAGCTTGGTTGGCGGGAGGGCGGAGACCCAGTACTTC.

The genes are TRBV30 and TRBJ2-1; TRBD2 aligns across 8 bases. Germline CDR1 and CDR2: GTSNPN and SVGIG (reference sequence). The CDR3 length is 13 residues. Losses at the gene ends were 1 base for V and 9 bases for J; bases not matched to a gene: 5. DNA for the CDR3: TGTGCCTGGAGTGGTGGCGGGGGGCTTGAGCAGTTCTTC. Its translation: CAWSGGGGLEQFF.

The V and J genes are TRBV6-5 and TRBJ2-6; D is uncertain. Germline V gene lookup returns CDR1 MNHEY and CDR2 SVGAGI. The CDR3 consists of 13 residues. V lost 8 bases and J lost 4, with 9 bases in between. In nucleotides, the CDR3 is TGTGCCAGCGGGGTATCAGGGGCCAACGTCCTGACTTTC. Translating gives CASGVSGANVLTF.

The chain carries TRBV7-3 and TRBJ2-3; D might be TRBD2 (6 bases). V was shortened by 4 bases and J by 2 bases, with 13 bases between the two germline ends. CDR1 and CDR2 from the germline V gene are SGHTA and FQGTGA. CDR3 length: 15 amino acids. Here the CDR3 DNA reads TGTGCCAGCAGCTCTCAGGGACTTATCACAGATACGCAGTATTTT. Its translation is CASSSQGLITDTQYF.

The chain is built from TRBV15 and TRBJ1-2, with no clear D. Trimming pared 3 bases from V and 4 bases from J, leaving 6 bases between. Germline V gene sequence: CDR1 LNHNV, CDR2 YYDKDF (reference sequence). The CDR3 is 12 residues long. CDR3 in amino acids: CATSRDGYGYTF. CDR3 DNA: TGTGCCACCAGCAGGGACGGCTATGGCTACACCTTC.

The chain links TRBV7-3 to TRBJ2-2, with 15 bases fitting TRBD2. The CDR3 loop spans 19 amino acids. Trimming at V came to 5 bases and at J to 6 bases, leaving 13 bases not matched to a gene. Looked up from germline, CDR1 is SGHTA and CDR2 is FQGTGA. The CDR3 is CASSPRTSGGVPRAGELFF. The CDR3 nucleotides read TGTGCCAGCAGCCCGCGGACTAGCGGGGGGGTCCCCAGGGCCGGGGAGCTGTTTTTT.

This chain connects TRBV18 to TRBJ2-5; a possible D gene is TRBD1 (5 bases). V lost 8 bases to trimming and J lost 4 bases, with 14 bases between them. The CDR3 sequence is 13 residues long. Per germline, CDR1 KGHSH and CDR2 LQKENI. CDR3 amino acids: CASAFHQGETQYF. The CDR3 bases are TGTGCCAGCGCCTTCCACCAGGGAGAGACCCAGTACTTC.

This clone was seen a few times. The chain links TRBV5-1 to TRBJ1-2; D gene ambiguous. Trimming took 0 bases from V and 0 from J, leaving 9 bases between them. Per the germline V gene, CDR1 is SGHRS and CDR2 is YFSETQ. CDR3 length equals 15 residues. The CDR3 coding sequence is TGCGCCAGCAGCTTGGGCAGCTTAGCTAACTATGGCTACACCTTC. Protein product: CASSLGSLANYGYTF.

J is TRBJ2-3 and V is TRBV2; D is ambiguous. The CDR3 is 12 amino acids. Germline assignment: CDR1 SNHLY and CDR2 FYNNEI. The V end was cut by 5 bases, the J end by 2 bases, with 5 bases between. CDR3 amino acids: CASSMDTDTQYF. The CDR3 DNA reads as TGTGCCAGCAGTATGGACACAGATACGCAGTATTTT.

This sequence joins TRBV6-1 and TRBJ2-3; D assignment may be TRBD1 or TRBD2 (6 bases each). V lost 1 base and J 13 bases, leaving 18 bases between the germline ends. The germline gives CDR1 MNHNS, CDR2 SASEGT. The CDR3 is 14 amino acids. This chain's CDR3 is CASSEGWGRDREYF. Here the CDR3 DNA reads TGTGCCAGCAGTGAAGGTTGGGGGCGGGATCGGGAGTATTTT.

The chain combines TRBV9 with TRBJ1-4, with TRBD1 matching over 10 bases. The CDR3 runs 15 residues. Germline V gives CDR1 SGDLS, CDR2 YYNGEE. The V gene end was trimmed by 0 bases and the J gene end by 8 bases; junction bases not matched to a gene: 4. This chain's CDR3 is CASSVEGTGDEKLFF. The CDR3 DNA sequence: TGTGCCAGCAGCGTAGAAGGGACAGGGGACGAAAAACTGTTTTTT. The variable domain in full, completed from reference TRBV9 and TRBJ1-4, reads DSGVTQTPKHLITATGQRVTLRCSPRSGDLSVYWYQQSLDQGLQFLIQYYNGEERAKGNILERFSAQQFPDLHSELNLSSLELGDSALYFCASSVEGTGDEKLFFGSGTQLSVL.